This T cell receptor (beta chain) was found in a study of T cell responses to AZD1222 COVID-19 vaccine. Repertoires were generated with immunoSEQ multiplex PCR, while TCRdb's copy carries only in-frame clones and drops some. Of some 150,000 clones in the sample, roughly 89% were seen once. Germline CDR1 and CDR2: LNHDA and SQIVND (reference sequence). The CDR3 extends over 17 amino acids. Deletions cut 4 bases from V and 2 bases from J, with 18 bases between. The sequences come from peripheral blood, collected on day 0 of AZD1222 vaccination. The TCR sequence derives from an adult in good health. The V gene is TRBV19, the J gene TRBJ1-5, with a possible D match to TRBD1 (5 bases). CDR3 nucleotides: TGTGCCAGTAGTACTCTATCCAGGGTTTTGGGCAATCAGCCCCAGCATTTT. Protein: CASSTLSRVLGNQPQHF. Combining the CDR3 with reference TRBV19 and TRBJ1-5 gives the whole variable domain DGGITQSPKYLFRKEGQNVTLSCEQNLNHDAMYWYRQDPGQGLRLIYYSQIVNDFQKGDIAEGYSVSREKKESFPLTVTSAQKNPTAFYLCASSTLSRVLGNQPQHFGDGTRLSIL.